Below are 20 T cell receptor beta chains sequenced from a single sample in a study of resident and recirculating memory T cells in vitiligo. TCRdb keeps only in-frame clones here, not all; method: immunoSEQ multiplex PCR. The sample holds 40,000 to 50,000 clones, roughly 91% seen once. The sample was blood. Receptors originate from a male donor with vitiligo.

V usage is TRBV7-6 and J usage is TRBJ2-3; a weak D match, TRBD1 (6 bases). Germline CDR1 is SGHVS and CDR2 is FNYEAQ. Trimming took off 1 base at V and 9 bases at J, with 14 bases between the two ends. The CDR3 has 14 residues. CDR3 in amino acids: CASSLGVARGTQYF. Written as DNA, the CDR3 is TGTGCCAGCAGCTTAGGAGTAGCAAGGGGGACGCAGTATTTT.

V usage is TRBV5-1 and J usage is TRBJ1-1, with TRBD1 as a possible D gene (6 bases). This CDR3 contains 16 residues. V lost 4 bases and J 0 bases, leaving 16 bases between the germline ends. Germline V gene sequence: CDR1 SGHRS, CDR2 YFSETQ. CDR3 protein: CASSAPDRTVNTEAFF. CDR3 nucleotides: TGCGCCAGCAGCGCGCCCGACAGGACCGTGAACACTGAAGCTTTCTTT.

V gene TRBV5-1 combines with J gene TRBJ2-7; TRBD2 might be the D (6 bases). Trimming took 0 bases from V and 5 from J, leaving 12 bases between them. From germline, CDR1 is SGHRS and CDR2 YFSETQ. The CDR3 extends over 14 amino acids. DNA of the CDR3: TGCGCCAGCAGCTTGGCCGGCAGGGAGGACGAGCAGTACTTC. Encoded protein: CASSLAGREDEQYF.

J is TRBJ2-4 and V is TRBV30; 7 bases agree with TRBD1. The length of the CDR3 is 13 residues. Germline V gene sequence: CDR1 GTSNPN, CDR2 SVGIG (reference sequence). The V gene end was trimmed by 2 bases and the J gene end by 6 bases; junction bases not matched to a gene: 4. The CDR3 bases are TGTGCCTGGAGTCGTCAGGGGGTAAACATTCAGTACTTC. Translated: CAWSRQGVNIQYF.

This clone was detected once. V is TRBV7-2 and J is TRBJ2-7; 10 bases match TRBD2. Germline V gene sequence: CDR1 SGHTA, CDR2 FQGNSA. The junction had 0 bases not matched to a gene; V was cut back by 6 bases and J by 1 base. The CDR3 consists of 13 residues. For the CDR3, the DNA is TGTGCCAGCAGACTAGCGGGATCCTACGAGCAGTACTTC. Translated: CASRLAGSYEQYF.

This clone was observed once. The chain joins TRBV5-4 to TRBJ1-2; D is perhaps TRBD1 (5 bases). Germline CDR1 and CDR2: SGHNT and YYREEE (reference sequence). The CDR3 consists of 14 residues. V lost 4 bases, J lost 8 bases, and 18 bases lay in between. Here the CDR3 DNA reads TGTGCCAGCAGCCTCCCTTACACCGACAGAGGCTACACCTTC. Translation: CASSLPYTDRGYTF.

This clone occurred a few times. CDR3 loop: CASLSDRVNTEAFF. The CDR3 nucleotides are TGCGCCAGCCTATCGGATCGGGTGAACACTGAAGCTTTCTTT. This rearrangement joins TRBV10-1 to TRBJ1-1, with no clear D. From germline, CDR1 is WNHNN and CDR2 SYGVQD (reference sequence). CDR3 length: 14 residues. The V end lost 8 bases, the J end lost 0 bases, and 13 bases lay between the germline ends.

The chain couples TRBV7-3 to TRBJ2-1, with D tentatively TRBD1 (5 bases). Germline values: CDR1 SGHTA, CDR2 FQGTGA. The V and J ends lost 5 bases and 0 bases respectively, with 20 bases between them. CDR3 size: 18 residues. The CDR3 region has the DNA TGTGCCAGCAGCCCCACAGGCATCAGACGGACCTCCTACAATGAGCAGTTCTTC. It codes for CASSPTGIRRTSYNEQFF.

This chain links TRBV19 with TRBJ2-3; TRBD2 might be the D (6 bases). This CDR3 is built from 14 residues. Germline V gene lookup returns CDR1 LNHDA and CDR2 SQIVND (reference sequence). With 7 bases removed from V and 2 bases from J, the gap between germline ends came to 13 bases. CDR3 in DNA: TGTGCCAGTACCCTGGGACTTCACACAGATACGCAGTATTTT. As protein: CASTLGLHTDTQYF.

V usage is TRBV7-2 and J usage is TRBJ1-2; perhaps TRBD1 as D (6 bases). This CDR3 is built from 14 residues. Germline V gives CDR1 SGHTA, CDR2 FQGNSA. V was pared by 5 bases and J by 2 bases, with 12 bases between. The CDR3 DNA follows: TGTGCCAGCAGCCGAGGGAGGGGGAACTATGGCTACACCTTC. This codes for CASSRGRGNYGYTF.

The chain carries TRBV13 and TRBJ1-6; the D gene is possibly TRBD1 (6 bases). CDR3 length: 14 residues. The germline gives CDR1 PRHDT, CDR2 FYEKMQ (reference sequence). Trimming shortened V by 5 bases and J by 10 bases, and 15 bases separated the two germline ends. The CDR3 DNA sequence: TGTGCCAGCAGCGTGGGACAAGTCGGGTCACCCCTCCACTTT. It yields the protein CASSVGQVGSPLHF.

The rearrangement links TRBV7-2 to TRBJ1-2; 10 positions match TRBD1. The germline V gene encodes CDR1 SGHTA and CDR2 FQGNSA. The CDR3 runs to 15 residues. Unmatched junction bases numbered 11, after V lost 5 bases and J lost 8 bases. The CDR3 nucleotides read TGTGCCAGCAGCCCACCGGGACAGGGGAAGGGAGGCTACACCTTC. Its protein is CASSPPGQGKGGYTF.

This rearrangement joins TRBV7-8 to TRBJ2-3, with 9 bases identical to TRBD2. CDR3 length: 16 residues. Germline V gene sequence: CDR1 SGHVS, CDR2 FQNEAQ. V lost 5 bases and J lost 6; bases outside the gene matches: 12. For the CDR3, the DNA is TGTGCCAGCAGCAATCCGGGAGAGCGGGGGGCCGATACGCAGTATTTT. Protein: CASSNPGERGADTQYF.

The gene calls are TRBV6-6 and TRBJ1-5; TRBD1 is a possible D gene (6 bases). Germline V gene sequence: CDR1 MNHNY, CDR2 SVGAGI (reference sequence). The CDR3 is 14 amino acids. With 5 bases removed from V and 13 bases from J, the gap between germline ends came to 21 bases. CDR3 nucleotide sequence: TGTGCCAGCAGTCGCTACCGGGACATCCCCCCACAGCATTTT. It translates to CASSRYRDIPPQHF.

J is TRBJ2-3 and V is TRBV19; possible D gene TRBD2, 6 bases. Germline CDR1 is LNHDA and CDR2 is SQIVND (reference sequence). V was cut by 4 bases and J by 2 bases, with 10 bases left in between. The CDR3 totals 14 residues. CDR3 nucleotide sequence: TGTGCCAGTAGTAGTCGGGGGTCCACAGATACGCAGTATTTT. This sequence encodes CASSSRGSTDTQYF.

This rearrangement joins TRBV6-4 to TRBJ2-3; D perhaps matches TRBD2 (5 bases). The CDR3 is 14 amino acids. Germline-derived CDR1 and CDR2 are MRHNA and SNTAGT. Trimming took 5 bases from V and 2 from J, leaving 11 bases between them. CDR3 bases: TGTGCCAGCAGTCTTGCGGGCAACACAGATACGCAGTATTTT. Protein product: CASSLAGNTDTQYF.

This clone was recorded once. The chain recombines TRBV7-8 with TRBJ2-3; 13 bases are a match to TRBD2. V lost 4 bases and J lost 0; bases outside the gene matches: 7. The CDR3 is made up of 18 amino acids. Per germline, CDR1 SGHVS and CDR2 FQNEAQ. Here the CDR3 DNA reads TGTGCCAGCAGCTGGAGGGGGACTAGCGGGGTTAGCACAGATACGCAGTATTTT. Amino acid sequence: CASSWRGTSGVSTDTQYF.

The chain is built from TRBV6-6 and TRBJ1-6; perhaps TRBD1 as D (6 bases). The CDR3 runs to 16 residues. Looked up from germline, CDR1 is MNHNY and CDR2 is SVGAGI (reference sequence). V was trimmed by 8 bases and J by 3 bases, leaving 17 bases between them. For the CDR3, the DNA is TGTGCCAGCGGAGGTGGGGACATACTCTATAATTCACCCCTCCACTTT. Translated: CASGGGDILYNSPLHF.

The chain uses TRBV19 and TRBJ1-1, with D perhaps TRBD1 (6 bases). This CDR3 is 14 amino acids long. The germline CDR1 and CDR2 sequences are LNHDA and SQIVND (reference sequence). With 8 bases removed from V and 0 bases from J, the gap between germline ends came to 13 bases. The CDR3, as DNA: TGTGCCAGTTCCCAGGGGATCATGAACACTGAAGCTTTCTTT. This codes for CASSQGIMNTEAFF.

This rearrangement joins TRBV6-6 to TRBJ2-7; 9 nucleotides match TRBD1. There are 15 residues in the CDR3. V trimming: 4 bases; J trimming: 2 bases; junction bases outside the gene matches: 6. The germline gives CDR1 MNHNY, CDR2 SVGAGI (reference sequence). Here the CDR3 reads CASSSPGTGTYEQYF. The CDR3 DNA reads as TGTGCCAGCAGTTCCCCCGGGACAGGGACCTACGAGCAGTACTTC.